This is a list of T cell receptor beta chains from one sample in a study of T cells in Graves' hyperthyroidism and ophthalmopathy. In TCRdb, the multiplex PCR reads were re-called with MiXCR into one record per CDR3 protein. The sample lists approximately 690,000 distinct CDR3 sequences, about 14% occurring once. The specimen was blood. These receptor sequences come from a woman between 50 and 59 years old with Graves' ophthalmopathy. Both conserved end residues are part of each CDR3. The order of the fields is V gene, CDR3 length, clone size, D gene, J gene, CDR3 protein, CDR3 DNA. D genes are given only for firm matches. Some rows have no size entry. The others give once, few or many, or a class for an expanded clone.

V: TRBV14; length: 16; size: few; D: NA; J: TRBJ2-3; CDR3: CASSQTGPGSTDTQYF; DNA: TGTGCCAGCAGCCAGACGGGTCCCGGAAGCACAGATACGCAGTATTTT
V: TRBV5-1; length: 16; size: many; D: NA; J: TRBJ2-3; CDR3: CASSSAQGLGGDTQYF; DNA: TGCGCCAGCAGCTCCGCTCAGGGGCTCGGCGGAGATACGCAGTATTTT
V: TRBV20-1; length: 13; size: NA; D: TRBD1; J: TRBJ1-1; CDR3: CSASYAGGTEAFF; DNA: TGCAGTGCTTCCTACGCAGGGGGAACTGAAGCTTTCTTT
V: TRBV20-1; length: 12; size: few; D: NA; J: TRBJ1-5; CDR3: CRPRTGNQPQHF; DNA: TGCAGGCCGAGGACAGGCAATCAGCCCCAGCATTTT
V: TRBV28; length: 15; size: NA; D: TRBD1; J: TRBJ1-2; CDR3: CATQKGQGPHGGYTF; DNA: TGTGCCACCCAAAAGGGACAGGGGCCCCATGGAGGCTACACCTTC
V: TRBV7-6; length: 19; size: NA; D: TRBD2; J: TRBJ2-2; CDR3: CASSALRLSAREFYGELFF; DNA: TGTGCCAGCAGCGCGTTAAGGCTTTCGGCGCGGGAGTTTTACGGGGAGCTGTTTTTT
V: TRBV2; length: 13; size: NA; D: TRBD1; J: TRBJ1-1; CDR3: CATRVTQGAEAFF; DNA: TGTGCCACCCGGGTAACACAGGGGGCTGAAGCTTTCTTT
V: TRBV7-3; length: 19; size: many; D: TRBD2; J: TRBJ2-1; CDR3: CASSLIPGLAKSSYNEQFF; DNA: TGTGCCAGCAGCTTAATCCCGGGACTAGCCAAGAGCTCCTACAATGAGCAGTTCTTC
V: TRBV28; length: 12; size: NA; D: NA; J: TRBJ1-5; CDR3: CASGQSGQPQHF; DNA: TGTGCCAGCGGACAGAGCGGTCAGCCCCAGCATTTT
V: TRBV15; length: 12; size: few; D: NA; J: TRBJ1-2; CDR3: CATYRSGDGYTF; DNA: TGTGCCACCTATAGATCGGGGGATGGCTACACCTTC
V: TRBV25-1; length: 17; size: few; D: TRBD2; J: TRBJ2-7; CDR3: CASSPQFPTSGNYEQYF; DNA: TGTGCCAGCAGCCCCCAATTCCCGACTAGCGGGAACTACGAGCAGTACTTC
V: TRBV2; length: 13; size: many; D: NA; J: TRBJ1-1; CDR3: CASSTHMKSEAFF; DNA: TGTGCCAGCAGTACCCACATGAAATCTGAAGCTTTCTTT
V: TRBV20-1; length: 15; size: many; D: NA; J: TRBJ2-2; CDR3: CSAREGRLNTGELFF; DNA: TGCAGTGCTAGAGAGGGGCGGCTGAACACCGGGGAGCTGTTTTTT
V: TRBV12-3/TRBV12-4; length: 14; size: NA; D: NA; J: TRBJ1-4; CDR3: CASTRRGGDEKLFF; DNA: TGTGCCAGCACCAGGCGGGGAGGGGATGAAAAACTGTTTTTT
V: TRBV7-9; length: 16; size: NA; D: TRBD1; J: TRBJ2-1; CDR3: CASSLVIGTAINEQFF; DNA: TGTGCCAGCAGCTTAGTGATCGGGACAGCCATCAATGAGCAGTTCTTC
V: TRBV27; length: 15; size: NA; D: TRBD1; J: TRBJ2-7; CDR3: CASSIYGTGPYEQYF; DNA: TGTGCCAGCAGTATCTACGGGACAGGGCCCTACGAGCAGTACTTC
V: TRBV12-3/TRBV12-4; length: 13; size: many; D: TRBD1; J: TRBJ1-2; CDR3: CASSHRGAVGYTF; DNA: TGTGCCAGCAGTCACAGGGGGGCAGTCGGCTACACCTTC
V: TRBV30; length: 17; size: many; D: NA; J: TRBJ1-2; CDR3: CAWRPFPGFATNYGYTF; DNA: TGTGCCTGGAGACCTTTCCCGGGGTTCGCCACTAACTATGGCTACACCTTC
V: TRBV3-1; length: 15; size: many; D: NA; J: TRBJ2-3; CDR3: CASSSLGERTDTQYF; DNA: TGTGCCAGCAGCTCCCTGGGGGAAAGGACAGATACGCAGTATTTT
V: TRBV30; length: 12; size: many; D: NA; J: TRBJ2-7; CDR3: CAWSFTGYEQYF; DNA: TGTGCCTGGAGTTTTACAGGGTACGAGCAGTACTTC
V: TRBV6-2/TRBV6-3; length: 14; size: many; D: TRBD2; J: TRBJ2-1; CDR3: CASSYGLVRNEQFF; DNA: TGTGCCAGCAGTTACGGACTAGTAAGGAATGAGCAGTTCTTC
V: TRBV19; length: 14; size: NA; D: TRBD2; J: TRBJ2-1; CDR3: CASMAPSGRNEQFF; DNA: TGTGCCAGTATGGCGCCTAGCGGGAGAAATGAGCAGTTCTTC
V: TRBV27; length: 15; size: NA; D: TRBD1; J: TRBJ2-7; CDR3: CASSLNTGVTYEQYF; DNA: TGTGCCAGCAGTTTAAACACAGGGGTAACCTACGAGCAGTACTTC
V: TRBV20-1; length: 11; size: many; D: NA; J: TRBJ2-3; CDR3: CSARLPDTQYF; DNA: TGCAGTGCGCGACTCCCAGATACGCAGTATTTT
V: TRBV2; length: 13; size: many; D: NA; J: TRBJ2-7; CDR3: CASSDTRGTEQYF; DNA: TGTGCCAGCAGTGACACCCGAGGCACGGAGCAGTACTTC
V: TRBV6-2/TRBV6-3; length: 13; size: few; D: NA; J: TRBJ2-2; CDR3: CASKRKNTGELFF; DNA: TGTGCCAGCAAGCGGAAAAACACCGGGGAGCTGTTTTTT
V: TRBV28; length: 20; size: few; D: TRBD2; J: TRBJ2-7; CDR3: CASSFRGRTRTSGGIYEQYF; DNA: TGTGCCAGCAGTTTTAGAGGCAGGACAAGGACTAGCGGGGGAATCTACGAGCAGTACTTC
V: TRBV5-6; length: 13; size: NA; D: NA; J: TRBJ2-7; CDR3: CASSSGDISEQYF; DNA: TGTGCCAGCAGCTCCGGCGACATTTCCGAGCAGTACTTC
V: TRBV10-3; length: 13; size: many; D: NA; J: TRBJ1-2; CDR3: CAISGGGNYGYTF; DNA: TGTGCCATCAGTGGGGGGGGAAACTATGGCTACACCTTC
V: TRBV10-3; length: 14; size: many; D: NA; J: TRBJ2-7; CDR3: CAISEVPDSYEQYF; DNA: TGTGCCATCAGTGAGGTCCCGGATTCCTACGAGCAGTACTTC
V: TRBV7-2; length: 16; size: many; D: TRBD2; J: TRBJ2-5; CDR3: CASSPRTSGPQETQYF; DNA: TGTGCCAGCAGCCCCCGGACTAGCGGACCGCAAGAGACCCAGTACTTC
V: TRBV28; length: 13; size: many; D: NA; J: TRBJ2-7; CDR3: CATHPFFSYEQYF; DNA: TGTGCCACACACCCCTTCTTCTCCTACGAGCAGTACTTC
V: TRBV2; length: 12; size: many; D: TRBD1; J: TRBJ2-5; CDR3: CASSDGTAGQYF; DNA: TGTGCCAGCAGCGACGGGACAGCCGGCCAGTACTTC
V: TRBV27; length: 15; size: few; D: TRBD1; J: TRBJ2-2; CDR3: CASSLGQGASGELFF; DNA: TGTGCCAGCAGTTTAGGACAGGGGGCTTCCGGGGAGCTGTTTTTT
V: TRBV20-1; length: 11; size: NA; D: NA; J: TRBJ2-5; CDR3: CSARMEETQYF; DNA: TGCAGTGCTAGGATGGAGGAGACCCAGTACTTC
V: TRBV6-5; length: 14; size: many; D: NA; J: TRBJ1-2; CDR3: CASSYSQDLYGYTF; DNA: TGTGCCAGCAGTTACTCCCAGGATTTATATGGCTACACCTTC
V: TRBV27; length: 13; size: NA; D: NA; J: TRBJ2-1; CDR3: CASSLYTGREQFF; DNA: TGTGCCAGCAGTTTATATACAGGAAGAGAGCAGTTCTTC
V: TRBV7-3; length: 15; size: many; D: TRBD1; J: TRBJ2-7; CDR3: CASSPAQGAFYEQYF; DNA: TGTGCCAGCAGCCCCGCACAGGGGGCATTTTACGAGCAGTACTTC
V: TRBV7-9; length: 15; size: NA; D: TRBD1; J: TRBJ1-1; CDR3: CASRDTRGHETEAFF; DNA: TGTGCCAGCAGGGACACCAGGGGGCATGAAACTGAAGCTTTCTTT
V: TRBV19; length: 16; size: NA; D: NA; J: TRBJ1-6; CDR3: CASSVREAGRRSPLHF; DNA: TGTGCCAGTAGTGTCCGTGAGGCAGGGAGACGTTCACCCCTCCACTTT
V: TRBV5-4; length: 12; size: many; D: TRBD2; J: TRBJ2-7; CDR3: CASSGTSDTQYF; DNA: TGTGCCAGCAGCGGAACTAGCGATACGCAGTACTTC
V: TRBV20-1; length: 15; size: NA; D: TRBD1; J: TRBJ2-7; CDR3: CSARDPGTGFYEQYF; DNA: TGCAGTGCTAGAGATCCCGGGACAGGGTTCTACGAGCAGTACTTC
V: TRBV28; length: 17; size: many; D: NA; J: TRBJ1-6; CDR3: CASSPHLGGGYNSPLHF; DNA: TGTGCCAGCAGCCCCCACCTGGGAGGGGGCTATAATTCACCCCTCCACTTT
V: TRBV20-1; length: 12; size: NA; D: NA; J: TRBJ1-1; CDR3: CSARDQEPGAFF; DNA: TGCAGTGCTAGAGACCAGGAACCTGGAGCTTTCTTT
V: TRBV11-3; length: 19; size: many; D: TRBD2; J: TRBJ2-3; CDR3: CASSLGQGLAWGSGDTQYF; DNA: TGTGCCAGCAGCTTAGGCCAGGGACTAGCGTGGGGGTCTGGAGATACGCAGTATTTT
V: TRBV7-2; length: 14; size: many; D: NA; J: TRBJ2-2; CDR3: CASSSDSNTGELFF; DNA: TGTGCCAGCAGCTCAGACTCGAACACCGGGGAGCTGTTTTTT
V: TRBV30; length: 13; size: NA; D: NA; J: TRBJ1-1; CDR3: CAWRNRANTEAFF; DNA: TGTGCCTGGAGAAACAGGGCGAACACTGAAGCTTTCTTT
V: TRBV30; length: 17; size: few; D: TRBD1; J: TRBJ2-2; CDR3: CAWSLNRDRGGTGELFF; DNA: TGTGCCTGGAGTTTAAACCGGGACAGGGGTGGCACCGGGGAGCTGTTTTTT